These T cell receptor beta chains were read from a single sample in a study of shared clonotypes between healthy human individuals. Produced via immunoSEQ multiplex PCR; TCRdb's table is partial and in-frame only. The data show some 2,000,000 clones, with around 95% seen just once and roughly 0.13% held by the top ten. Sequenced material: naive CD4+ T cells sorted from blood. The receptors here all came from a man younger than 35 in good health. Both conserved end residues are part of each CDR3. Each record gives: V gene, J gene, CDR3 protein.

TRBV9	TRBJ2-2	CASSVQGGTGELFF
TRBV2	TRBJ2-7	CASKGRGHDGEQYF
TRBV4-1	TRBJ1-2	CASSQGENYGYTF
TRBV14	TRBJ1-1	CASSQDKESEAFF
TRBV2	TRBJ2-7	CASSDRSYEQYF
TRBV6-1	TRBJ1-6	CASSVTGSSLHF
TRBV18	TRBJ1-4	CASSLRQLATNEKLFF
TRBV9	TRBJ2-3	CASSLGLAGNFLTDTQYF
TRBV7-8	TRBJ2-7	CASSLIPTGAYEQYF
TRBV6-6	TRBJ1-1	CASSPTGTEAFF
TRBV6-5	TRBJ2-2	CASSYSQGPGELFF
TRBV28	TRBJ2-7	CASTLRGFTYEQYF
TRBV6-1	TRBJ1-6	CASRTIGQGGSPLHF
TRBV2	TRBJ1-4	CASSEALPGQGKLFF
TRBV10-1	TRBJ1-1	CASSGGSANTEAFF
TRBV25-1	TRBJ1-5	CASSGGTGVEQPQHF
TRBV4-1	TRBJ2-2	CASSQRGGTSGTNGELFF
TRBV5-1	TRBJ2-3	CASSPGQGTDTQYF
TRBV28	TRBJ2-6	CASSFIGGTGANVLTF
TRBV7-9	TRBJ1-5	CASSSGTRPDQPQHF
TRBV2	TRBJ2-2	CASSQTGLVGELFF
TRBV10-3	TRBJ2-7	CAISESVGGYEQYF
TRBV10-3	TRBJ2-1	CAISESWLAGALNEQFF
TRBV27	TRBJ2-7	CASRLWGQGAPYEQYF
TRBV10-3	TRBJ1-4	CATAGATNEKLFF
TRBV2	TRBJ2-3	CASQGLAEYTDTQYF
TRBV28	TRBJ2-7	CASSEAGLSYEQYF
TRBV11-2	TRBJ2-7	CASSPPGAGGSYEQYF
TRBV5-1	TRBJ2-3	CASTPAGTSGSGRADTQYF
TRBV7-2	TRBJ2-7	CASSLAQGGLTYEQYF
TRBV18	TRBJ2-1	CASSQPPFNEQFF
TRBV19	TRBJ2-1	CASSLIRTSGTNEQFF
TRBV6-5	TRBJ2-6	CASAEAGANVLTF
TRBV9	TRBJ1-6	CASSSRDNSPLHF
TRBV28	TRBJ1-4	CASSLGRGKGTNEKLFF
TRBV6-1	TRBJ2-3	CASRWDTQYF
TRBV18	TRBJ1-2	CASSPRQGGDYGYTF
TRBV30	TRBJ1-6	CAWGDRAGPLHF
TRBV6-1	TRBJ1-6	CASSPPGQVNSPLHF
TRBV4-1	TRBJ2-3	CASSQNPAEPDTQYF
TRBV5-1	TRBJ2-1	CASSWGLKDDEQFF
TRBV6-5	TRBJ2-5	CASGDGGRRETQYF
TRBV6-1	TRBJ2-5	CASYLPASGGNYEYF
TRBV25-1	TRBJ2-3	CASRLGVGGPTDTQYF
TRBV7-6	TRBJ1-3	CASSLSPRDSKYF
TRBV18	TRBJ1-3	CASSPAGTSGNTIYF
TRBV11-2	TRBJ1-1	CASSLETGGVTEAFF
TRBV6-5	TRBJ2-1	CATLQGSSYNEQFF
TRBV18	TRBJ2-3	CASSPPGFGGVGTDTQYF
TRBV2	TRBJ1-5	CASRGGVGQPQHF
TRBV18	TRBJ1-1	CASSPEGRTEAFF
TRBV5-1	TRBJ2-7	CASSPGLAGVNEQYF
TRBV4-1	TRBJ1-4	CASRYGQGTNEKLFF
TRBV25-1	TRBJ2-2	CASSEAGTGELFF
TRBV5-1	TRBJ2-5	CASSRDQETQYF
TRBV29-1	TRBJ2-7	CSVRTGPLYEQYF
TRBV19	TRBJ1-1	CASLGQGRTEAFF